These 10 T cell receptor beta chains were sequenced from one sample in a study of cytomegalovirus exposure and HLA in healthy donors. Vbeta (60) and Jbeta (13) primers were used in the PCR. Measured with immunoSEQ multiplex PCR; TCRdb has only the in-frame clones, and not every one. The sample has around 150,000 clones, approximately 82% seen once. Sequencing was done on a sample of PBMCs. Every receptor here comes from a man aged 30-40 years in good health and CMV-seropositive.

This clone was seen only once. The CDR3 here is CASSLQGMNTEAFF. The CDR3 DNA sequence: TGTGCCAGCAGCCTACAGGGGATGAACACTGAAGCTTTCTTT. The rearrangement links TRBV7-3 to TRBJ1-1, with 7 bases identical to TRBD1. V gave up 5 bases and J gave up 0 bases; unmatched junction bases: 3. Germline V gives CDR1 SGHTA, CDR2 FQGTGA. The CDR3 loop spans 14 amino acids.

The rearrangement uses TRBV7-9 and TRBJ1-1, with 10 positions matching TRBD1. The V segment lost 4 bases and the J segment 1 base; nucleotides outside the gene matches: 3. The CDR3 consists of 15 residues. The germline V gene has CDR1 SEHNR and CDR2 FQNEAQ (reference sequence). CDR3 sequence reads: CASSSRDRGNTEAFF. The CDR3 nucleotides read TGTGCCAGCAGCTCCCGGGACAGGGGGAACACTGAAGCTTTCTTT.

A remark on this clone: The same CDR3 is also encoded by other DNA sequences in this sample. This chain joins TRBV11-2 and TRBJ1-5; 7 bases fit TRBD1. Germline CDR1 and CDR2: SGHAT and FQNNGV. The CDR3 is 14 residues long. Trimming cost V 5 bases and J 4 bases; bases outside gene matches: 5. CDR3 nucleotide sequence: TGTGCCAGCAGCCCCGGGACAGCGAATCAGCCCCAGCATTTT. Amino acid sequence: CASSPGTANQPQHF.

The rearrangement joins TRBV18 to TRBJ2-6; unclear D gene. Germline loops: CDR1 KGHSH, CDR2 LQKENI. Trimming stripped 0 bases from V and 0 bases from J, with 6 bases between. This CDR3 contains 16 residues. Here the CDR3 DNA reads TGTGCCAGCTCACCACCTTTAAACTCTGGGGCCAACGTCCTGACTTTC. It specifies CASSPPLNSGANVLTF.

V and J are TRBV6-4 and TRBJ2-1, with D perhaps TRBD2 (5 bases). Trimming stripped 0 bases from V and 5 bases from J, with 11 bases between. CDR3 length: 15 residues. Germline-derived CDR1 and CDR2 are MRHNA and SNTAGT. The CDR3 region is CASSDSRGQNNEQFF. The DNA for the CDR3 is TGTGCCAGCAGTGACTCGAGAGGGCAGAACAATGAGCAGTTCTTC.

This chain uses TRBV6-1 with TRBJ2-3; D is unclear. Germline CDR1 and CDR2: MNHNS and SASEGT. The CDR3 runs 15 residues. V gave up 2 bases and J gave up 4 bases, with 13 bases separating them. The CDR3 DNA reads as TGTGCCAGCAGTGAAAAGAGACTTTTACCAGATACGCAGTATTTT. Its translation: CASSEKRLLPDTQYF.

CDR3 DNA sequence: TGTGCCAGCAGTGACAGGTTAAGCTCCTACGAGCAGTACTTC. It codes for CASSDRLSSYEQYF. The chain carries TRBV2 and TRBJ2-7; D call uncertain. The V gene lost 3 bases and the J gene lost 0 bases, with 9 bases spanning the gap. Germline V gene sequence: CDR1 SNHLY, CDR2 FYNNEI. This CDR3 comprises 14 residues.

The CDR3 nucleotides read TGTGCCCCCTTTCTGGTAGTGCACGAGCAGTACTTC. This codes for CAPFLVVHEQYF. V is TRBV21-1 and J is TRBJ2-7; the table's D gene call, TRBD2, was not cross checked with the DNA. TRBV21-1 is described as a pseudogene. CDR3 length: 12 residues.

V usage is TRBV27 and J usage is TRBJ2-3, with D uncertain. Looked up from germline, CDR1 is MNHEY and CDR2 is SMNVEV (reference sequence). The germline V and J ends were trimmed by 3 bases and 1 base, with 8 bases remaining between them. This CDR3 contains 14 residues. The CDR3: CASSFNGGTDTQYF. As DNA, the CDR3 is TGTGCCAGCAGTTTTAACGGTGGCACAGATACGCAGTATTTT.

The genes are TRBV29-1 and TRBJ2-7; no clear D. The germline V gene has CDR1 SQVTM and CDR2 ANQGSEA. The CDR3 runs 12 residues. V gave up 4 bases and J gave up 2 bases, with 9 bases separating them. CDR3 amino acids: CSVAGQTYEQYF. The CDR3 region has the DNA TGCAGCGTTGCGGGTCAGACCTACGAGCAGTACTTC.